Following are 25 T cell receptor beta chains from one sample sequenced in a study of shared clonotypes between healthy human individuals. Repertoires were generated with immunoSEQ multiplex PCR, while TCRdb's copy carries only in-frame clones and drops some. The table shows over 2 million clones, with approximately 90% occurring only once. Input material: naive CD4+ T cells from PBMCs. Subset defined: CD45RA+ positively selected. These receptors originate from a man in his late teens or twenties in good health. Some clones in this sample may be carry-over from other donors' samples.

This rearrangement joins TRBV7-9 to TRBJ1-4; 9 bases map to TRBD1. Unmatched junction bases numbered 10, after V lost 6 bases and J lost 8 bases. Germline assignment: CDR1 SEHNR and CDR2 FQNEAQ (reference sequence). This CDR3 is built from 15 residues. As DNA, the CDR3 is TGTGCCAGCAGTAGAATGGGGGACAGGGAAGAAAAACTGTTTTTT. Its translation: CASSRMGDREEKLFF. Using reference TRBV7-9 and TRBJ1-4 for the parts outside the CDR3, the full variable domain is DTGVSQNPRHKITKRGQNVTFRCDPISEHNRLYWYRQTLGQGPEFLTYFQNEAQLEKSRLLSDRFSAERPKGSFSTLEIQRTEQGDSAMYLCASSRMGDREEKLFFGSGTQLSVL.

CDR3 amino acids: CASSRGVRGYTF. The CDR3 nucleotides are TGTGCCAGCAGTAGGGGCGTGAGGGGCTACACCTTC. The rearrangement uses TRBV6-1 and TRBJ1-2; a possible D gene is TRBD1 (5 bases). Germline lookup yields CDR1 MNHNS and CDR2 SASEGT. Between the trimmed V and J ends, which lost 5 bases and 8 bases, there was a span of 12 bases. The CDR3 spans 12 residues.

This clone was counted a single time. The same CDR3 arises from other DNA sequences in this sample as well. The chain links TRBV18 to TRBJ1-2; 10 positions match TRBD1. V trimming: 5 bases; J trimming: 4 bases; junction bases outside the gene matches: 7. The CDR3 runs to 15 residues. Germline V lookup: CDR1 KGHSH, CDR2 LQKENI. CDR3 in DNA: TGTGCCAGCTCAGAGACAGGGGGCGCGAGCTATGGCTACACCTTC. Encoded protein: CASSETGGASYGYTF.

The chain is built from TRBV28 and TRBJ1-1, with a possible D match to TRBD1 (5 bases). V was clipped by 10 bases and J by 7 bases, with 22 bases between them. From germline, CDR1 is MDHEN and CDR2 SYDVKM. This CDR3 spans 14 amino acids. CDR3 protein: CATLTSPLTGEAFF. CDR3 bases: TGTGCCACCTTAACCTCCCCACTTACAGGTGAAGCTTTCTTT.

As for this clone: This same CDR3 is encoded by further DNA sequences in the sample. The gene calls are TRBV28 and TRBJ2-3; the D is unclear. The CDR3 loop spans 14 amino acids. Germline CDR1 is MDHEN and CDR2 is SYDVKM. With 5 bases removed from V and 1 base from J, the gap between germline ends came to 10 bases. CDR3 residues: CASSPQSGTDTQYF. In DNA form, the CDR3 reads TGTGCCAGCAGTCCGCAATCAGGCACAGATACGCAGTATTTT.

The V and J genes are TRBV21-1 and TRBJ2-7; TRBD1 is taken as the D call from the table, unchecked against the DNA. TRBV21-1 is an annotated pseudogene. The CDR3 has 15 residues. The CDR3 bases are TGTGCCAGCAGCAAAGTGCTTAGGGGGTCCTACGAGCAGTACTTC. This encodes CASSKVLRGSYEQYF.

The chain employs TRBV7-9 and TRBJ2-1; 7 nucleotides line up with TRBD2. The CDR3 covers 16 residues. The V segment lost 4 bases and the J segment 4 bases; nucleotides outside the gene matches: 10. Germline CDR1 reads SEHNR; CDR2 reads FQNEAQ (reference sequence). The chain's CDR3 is CASSSAAGVGYNEQFF. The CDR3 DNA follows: TGTGCCAGCAGCTCCGCGGCGGGAGTAGGTTACAATGAGCAGTTCTTC. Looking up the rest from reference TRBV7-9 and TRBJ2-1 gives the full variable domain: DTGVSQNPRHKITKRGQNVTFRCDPISEHNRLYWYRQTLGQGPEFLTYFQNEAQLEKSRLLSDRFSAERPKGSFSTLEIQRTEQGDSAMYLCASSSAAGVGYNEQFFGPGTRLTVL.

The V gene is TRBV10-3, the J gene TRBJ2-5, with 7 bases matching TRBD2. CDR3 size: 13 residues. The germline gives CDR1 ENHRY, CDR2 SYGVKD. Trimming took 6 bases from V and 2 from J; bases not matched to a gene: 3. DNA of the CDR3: TGTGCCATCAGCGCCGGGGGGCAAGAGACCCAGTACTTC. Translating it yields CAISAGGQETQYF.

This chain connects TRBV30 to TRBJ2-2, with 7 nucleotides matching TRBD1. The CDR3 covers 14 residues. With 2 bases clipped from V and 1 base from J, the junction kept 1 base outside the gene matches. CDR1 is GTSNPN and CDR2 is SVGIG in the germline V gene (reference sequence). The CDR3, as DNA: TGTGCCTGGAGTTACAGGGGGAACACCGGGGAGCTGTTTTTT. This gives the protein CAWSYRGNTGELFF.

CDR3 sequence reads: CASSAGLDGTGELFF. Here the CDR3 DNA reads TGCGCCAGCAGCGCGGGACTAGACGGCACCGGGGAGCTGTTTTTT. The chain has TRBV5-1 and TRBJ2-2, with 8 positions matching TRBD2. Germline assignment: CDR1 SGHRS and CDR2 YFSETQ. V shed 4 bases, J shed 4 bases, and the junction held 6 bases outside the gene matches. The CDR3 is 15 amino acids.

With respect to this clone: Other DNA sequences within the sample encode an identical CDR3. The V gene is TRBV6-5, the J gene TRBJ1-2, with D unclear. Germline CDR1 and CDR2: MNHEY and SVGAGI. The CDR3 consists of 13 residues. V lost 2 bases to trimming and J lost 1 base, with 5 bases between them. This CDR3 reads CASSYAGNYGYTF. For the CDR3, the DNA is TGTGCCAGCAGTTACGCCGGTAACTATGGCTACACCTTC.

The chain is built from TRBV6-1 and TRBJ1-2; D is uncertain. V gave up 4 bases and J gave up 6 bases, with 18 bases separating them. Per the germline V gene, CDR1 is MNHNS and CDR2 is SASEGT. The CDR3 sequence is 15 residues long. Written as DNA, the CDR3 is TGTGCCAGCAGTGTCCCCGCCGGGCCTACGGATGGCTACACCTTC. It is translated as CASSVPAGPTDGYTF.

The CDR3 loop is CASSTGGEPPLGKLFF. The CDR3 DNA reads as TGTGCCAGCAGCACAGGGGGCGAACCCCCTTTGGGAAAACTGTTTTTT. The V call is TRBV28, the J call TRBJ1-4, with TRBD1 matching over 9 bases. V lost 6 bases to trimming and J lost 10 bases; unmatched junction nucleotides: 15. The V gene's germline CDR1 is MDHEN and CDR2 SYDVKM. The CDR3 spans 16 residues.

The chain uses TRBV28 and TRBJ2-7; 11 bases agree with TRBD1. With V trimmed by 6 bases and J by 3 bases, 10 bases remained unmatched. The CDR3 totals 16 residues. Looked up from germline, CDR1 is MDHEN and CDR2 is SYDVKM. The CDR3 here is CASSSGTGGSYYEQYF. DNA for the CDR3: TGTGCCAGCAGCTCAGGGACAGGGGGTTCTTACTACGAGCAGTACTTC. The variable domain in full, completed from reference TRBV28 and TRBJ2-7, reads DVKVTQSSRYLVKRTGEKVFLECVQDMDHENMFWYRQDPGLGLRLIYFSYDVKMKEKGDIPEGYSVSREKKERFSLILESASTNQTSMYLCASSSGTGGSYYEQYFGPGTRLTVT.

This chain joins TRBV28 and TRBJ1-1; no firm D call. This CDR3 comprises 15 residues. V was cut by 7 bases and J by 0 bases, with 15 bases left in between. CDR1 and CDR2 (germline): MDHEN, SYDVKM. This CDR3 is CASTSVDLLNTEAFF. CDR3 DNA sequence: TGTGCCAGCACCTCAGTGGATCTTTTGAACACTGAAGCTTTCTTT.

CDR3: CASSQLSRTRGYGYTF. The DNA of the CDR3 is TGCGCCAGCAGCCAATTGTCGAGAACTCGGGGATATGGCTACACCTTC. This chain joins TRBV5-1 and TRBJ1-2; no clear D gene. CDR1 is SGHRS and CDR2 is YFSETQ in the germline V gene. The V end lost 4 bases, the J end lost 5 bases, and 21 bases lay between the germline ends. CDR3 length: 16 amino acids.

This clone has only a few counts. CDR3 protein: CASSRTGLTNGYTF. The CDR3 bases are TGTGCCAGCAGTCGTACAGGGTTAACTAATGGCTACACCTTC. J is TRBJ1-2 and V is TRBV14; a possible D gene is TRBD1 (6 bases). CDR3 size: 14 residues. V lost 6 bases to trimming and J lost 6 bases, with 17 bases between them. From germline, CDR1 is SGHDN and CDR2 FVKESK.

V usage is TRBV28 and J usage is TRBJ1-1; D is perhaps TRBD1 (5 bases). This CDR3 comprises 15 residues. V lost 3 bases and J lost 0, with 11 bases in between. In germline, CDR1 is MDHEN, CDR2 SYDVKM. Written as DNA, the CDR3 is TGTGCCAGCAGTTTCGGGGCGTTCATGAACACTGAAGCTTTCTTT. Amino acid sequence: CASSFGAFMNTEAFF.

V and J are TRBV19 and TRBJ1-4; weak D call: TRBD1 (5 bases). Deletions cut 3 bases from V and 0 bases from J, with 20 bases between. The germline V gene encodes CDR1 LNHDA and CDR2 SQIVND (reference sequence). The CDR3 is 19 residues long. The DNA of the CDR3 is TGTGCCAGTAGTATCTCTCCGGGACTCCGGTTTGCAACTAATGAAAAACTGTTTTTT. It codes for CASSISPGLRFATNEKLFF.

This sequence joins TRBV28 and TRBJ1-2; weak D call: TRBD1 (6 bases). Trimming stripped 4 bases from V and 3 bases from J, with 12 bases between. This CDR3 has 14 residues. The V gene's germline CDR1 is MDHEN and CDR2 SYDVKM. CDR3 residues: CASSSTQGYYGYTF. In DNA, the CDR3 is TGTGCCAGCAGTTCTACTCAGGGGTACTATGGCTACACCTTC.

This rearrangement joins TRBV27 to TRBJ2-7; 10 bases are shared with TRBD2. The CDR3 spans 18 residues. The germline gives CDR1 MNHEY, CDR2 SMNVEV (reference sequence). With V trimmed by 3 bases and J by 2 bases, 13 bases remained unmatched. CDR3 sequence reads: CASSFRARTSGETYEQYF. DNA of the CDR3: TGTGCCAGCAGTTTCCGAGCCAGAACTAGCGGGGAAACCTACGAGCAGTACTTC.

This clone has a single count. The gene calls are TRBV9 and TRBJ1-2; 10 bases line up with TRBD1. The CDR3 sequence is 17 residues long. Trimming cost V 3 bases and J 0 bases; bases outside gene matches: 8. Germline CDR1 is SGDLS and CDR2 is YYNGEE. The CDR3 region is CASSGWDRGSSNYGYTF. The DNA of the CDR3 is TGTGCCAGCAGCGGATGGGACAGGGGATCATCTAACTATGGCTACACCTTC.

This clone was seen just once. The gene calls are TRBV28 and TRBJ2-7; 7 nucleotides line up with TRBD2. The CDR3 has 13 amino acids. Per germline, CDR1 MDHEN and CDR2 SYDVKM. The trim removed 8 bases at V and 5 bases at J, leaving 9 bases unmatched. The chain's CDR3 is CASLPAGTNEQYF. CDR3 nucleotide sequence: TGTGCCAGCCTTCCAGCGGGGACTAACGAGCAGTACTTC.

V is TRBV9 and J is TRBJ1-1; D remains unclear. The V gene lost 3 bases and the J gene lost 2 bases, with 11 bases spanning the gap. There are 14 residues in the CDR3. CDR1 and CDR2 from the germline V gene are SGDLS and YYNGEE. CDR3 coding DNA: TGTGCCAGCAGCGCTGGACCCCGCAACACTGAAGCTTTCTTT. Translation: CASSAGPRNTEAFF.

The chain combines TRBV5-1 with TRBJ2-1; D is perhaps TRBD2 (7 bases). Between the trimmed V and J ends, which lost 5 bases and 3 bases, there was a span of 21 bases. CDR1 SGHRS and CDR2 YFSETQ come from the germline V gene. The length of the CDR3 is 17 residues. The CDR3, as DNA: TGCGCCAGCAGTACAGGGAGGGGGGAGGAGGACTACAATGAGCAGTTCTTC. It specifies CASSTGRGEEDYNEQFF.